The text below deals with one T cell receptor (beta chain). In TCRdb, the 5' RACE reads were re-called with MiXCR into one record per CDR3 protein. Here the sample spans about 890,000 distinct CDR3 sequences, about 12% being singletons. The sample originates from a study of identical twins. Trimming at V came to 3 bases and at J to 7 bases, leaving 18 bases not matched to a gene. CDR3 length equals 19 residues. Germline V gives CDR1 SGHTA, CDR2 FQGTGA. This sample was also put to use in a study of yellow fever vaccine responses in identical twins.

This chain links TRBV7-3 with TRBJ2-1; 10 nucleotides align to TRBD2. The sequence came from a woman aged 18-29 years in good health. The source material was PBMCs. The CDR3, as DNA: TGTGCCAGCAGCTTCTCGGCTAGCGGGAGTTCCTACAAGCAGAATGAGCAGTTCTTC. This codes for CASSFSASGSSYKQNEQFF.